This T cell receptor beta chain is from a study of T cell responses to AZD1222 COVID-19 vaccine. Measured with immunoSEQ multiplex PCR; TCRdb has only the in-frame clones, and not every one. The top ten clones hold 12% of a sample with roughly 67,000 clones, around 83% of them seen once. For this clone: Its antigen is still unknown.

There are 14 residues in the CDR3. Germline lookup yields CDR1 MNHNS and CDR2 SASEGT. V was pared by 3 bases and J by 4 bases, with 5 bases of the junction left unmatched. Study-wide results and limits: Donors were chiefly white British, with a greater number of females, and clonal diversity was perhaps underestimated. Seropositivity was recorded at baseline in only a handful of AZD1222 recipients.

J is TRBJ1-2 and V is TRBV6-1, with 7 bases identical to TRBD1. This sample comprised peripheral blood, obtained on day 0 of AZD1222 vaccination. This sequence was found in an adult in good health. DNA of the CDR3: TGTGCCAGCAGTGACCTGGGGACAGTCTATGGCTACACCTTC. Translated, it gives CASSDLGTVYGYTF.